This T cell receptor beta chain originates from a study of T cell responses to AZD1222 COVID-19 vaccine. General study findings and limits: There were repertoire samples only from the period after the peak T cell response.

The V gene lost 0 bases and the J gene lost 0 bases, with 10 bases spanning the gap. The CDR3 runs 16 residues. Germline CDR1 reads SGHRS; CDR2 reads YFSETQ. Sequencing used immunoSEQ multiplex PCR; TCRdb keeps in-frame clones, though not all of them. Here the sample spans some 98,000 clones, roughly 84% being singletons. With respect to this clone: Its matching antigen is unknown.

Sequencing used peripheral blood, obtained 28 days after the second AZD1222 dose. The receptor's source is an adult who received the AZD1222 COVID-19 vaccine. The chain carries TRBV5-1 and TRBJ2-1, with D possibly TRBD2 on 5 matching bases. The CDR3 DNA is TGCGCCAGCAGCTTGGGCGGGCCTAGCTCCTACAATGAGCAGTTCTTC. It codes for CASSLGGPSSYNEQFF.